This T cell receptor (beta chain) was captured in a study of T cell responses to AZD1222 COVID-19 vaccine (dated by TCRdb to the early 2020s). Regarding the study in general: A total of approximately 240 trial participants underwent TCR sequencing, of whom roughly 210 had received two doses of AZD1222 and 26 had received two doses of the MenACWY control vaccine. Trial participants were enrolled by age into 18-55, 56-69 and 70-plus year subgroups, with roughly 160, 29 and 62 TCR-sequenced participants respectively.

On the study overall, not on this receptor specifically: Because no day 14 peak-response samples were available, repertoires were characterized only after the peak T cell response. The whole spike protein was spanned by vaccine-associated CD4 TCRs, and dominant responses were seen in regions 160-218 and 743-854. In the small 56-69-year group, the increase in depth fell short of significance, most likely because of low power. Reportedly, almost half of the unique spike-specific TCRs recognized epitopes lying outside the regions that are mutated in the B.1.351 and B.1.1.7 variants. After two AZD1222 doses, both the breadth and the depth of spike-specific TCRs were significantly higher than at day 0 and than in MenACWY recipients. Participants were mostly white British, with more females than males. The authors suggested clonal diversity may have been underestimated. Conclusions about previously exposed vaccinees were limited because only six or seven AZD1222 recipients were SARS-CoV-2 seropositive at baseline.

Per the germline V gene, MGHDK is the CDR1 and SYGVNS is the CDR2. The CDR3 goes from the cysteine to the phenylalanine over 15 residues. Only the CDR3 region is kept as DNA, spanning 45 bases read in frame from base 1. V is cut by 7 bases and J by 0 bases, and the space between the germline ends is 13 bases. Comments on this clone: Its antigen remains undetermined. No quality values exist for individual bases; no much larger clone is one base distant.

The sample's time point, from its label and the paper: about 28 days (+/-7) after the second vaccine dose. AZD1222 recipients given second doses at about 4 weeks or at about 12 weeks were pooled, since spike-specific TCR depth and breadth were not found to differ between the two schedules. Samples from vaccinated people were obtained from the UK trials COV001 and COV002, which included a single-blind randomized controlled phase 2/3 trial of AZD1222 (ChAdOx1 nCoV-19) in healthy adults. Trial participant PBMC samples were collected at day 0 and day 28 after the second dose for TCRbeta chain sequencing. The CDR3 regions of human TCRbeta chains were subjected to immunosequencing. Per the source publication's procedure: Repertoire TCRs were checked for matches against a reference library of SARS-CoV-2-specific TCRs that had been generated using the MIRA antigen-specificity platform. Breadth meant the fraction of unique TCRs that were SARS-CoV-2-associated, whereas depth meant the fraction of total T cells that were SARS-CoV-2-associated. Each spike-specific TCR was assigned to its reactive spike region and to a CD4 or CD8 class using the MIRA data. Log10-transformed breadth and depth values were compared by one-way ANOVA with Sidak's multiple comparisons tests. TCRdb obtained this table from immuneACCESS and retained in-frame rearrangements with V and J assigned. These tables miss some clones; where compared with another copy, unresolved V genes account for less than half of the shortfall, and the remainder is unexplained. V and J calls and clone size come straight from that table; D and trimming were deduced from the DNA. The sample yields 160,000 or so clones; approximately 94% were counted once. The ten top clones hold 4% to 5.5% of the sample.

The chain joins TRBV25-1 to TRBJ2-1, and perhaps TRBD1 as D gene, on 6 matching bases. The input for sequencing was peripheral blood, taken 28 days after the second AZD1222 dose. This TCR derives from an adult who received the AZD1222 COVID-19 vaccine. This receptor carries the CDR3 CASISTGSSYNEQFF. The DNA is TGTGCCAGCATATCGACAGGTAGCTCCTACAATGAGCAGTTCTTC.